This TCR beta chain comes out of a study of post-analysis software for immune sequencing data. About the research overall: Secondary progressive, relapsing-remitting and progressive-relapsing multiple sclerosis were among the included disease courses.

CDR1 is MNHEY, CDR2 SVGAGI, per germline. The CDR3 totals 15 residues. V lost 4 bases and J 10 bases, leaving 19 bases between the germline ends. Built from TCR beta cDNA, the libraries had unique molecular identifiers in them. Approximately 550,000 cDNA molecules came from roughly 0.93 to 9.6 million T cells. TCRdb re-analysed the PCR reads in MiXCR, keeping a single row per CDR3 protein. The sample has 350,000 to 500,000 distinct CDR3 sequences, more than 30% seen once. Whole-study results and caveats: Batch-mates among the samples co-clustered strongly by F measure. Significantly lower normalized Chao1 diversity was found in patients with multiple sclerosis relative to controls. A handful of TRBV segments were significantly more frequent in patients than in controls. TRBV5-6, TRBV5-1 and TRBV20-1 were among these segments.

Turning to this clonotype: Its specificity is unknown.

The chain couples TRBV6-5 to TRBJ1-4; D gene unclear. Material: blood. The receptor was derived from a girl aged 2 to 9 with multiple sclerosis. CDR3 region: CASSLFEDIGRKLFF. The CDR3 DNA sequence: TGTGCCAGCAGTTTATTTGAGGATATCGGAAGAAAACTGTTTTTT.